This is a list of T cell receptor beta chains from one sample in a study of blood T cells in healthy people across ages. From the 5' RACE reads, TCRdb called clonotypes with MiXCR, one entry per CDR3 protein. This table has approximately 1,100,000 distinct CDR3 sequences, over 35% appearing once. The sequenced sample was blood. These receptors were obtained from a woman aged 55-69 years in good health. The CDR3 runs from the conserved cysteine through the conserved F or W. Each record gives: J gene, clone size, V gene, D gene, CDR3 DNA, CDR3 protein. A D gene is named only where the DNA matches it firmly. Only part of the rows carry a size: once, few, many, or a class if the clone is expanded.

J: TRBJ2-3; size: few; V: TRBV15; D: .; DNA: TGTGCCACCAGCATTGGCCCTTGGGATACGCAGTATTTT; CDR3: CATSIGPWDTQYF
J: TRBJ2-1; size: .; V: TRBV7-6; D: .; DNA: TGTGCCAGCAGCTCCTTGGGACTTCCAAATGAGCAGTTCTTC; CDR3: CASSSLGLPNEQFF
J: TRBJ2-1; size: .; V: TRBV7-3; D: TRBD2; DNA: TGTGCCAGCAGCTTAAGCGGGGCTAGCGGGAGGAAGCACAATGAGCAGTTCTTC; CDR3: CASSLSGASGRKHNEQFF
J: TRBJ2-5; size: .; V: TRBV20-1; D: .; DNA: TGCAGTGCTAGGTACAGAGAGACCCAGTACTTC; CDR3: CSARYRETQYF
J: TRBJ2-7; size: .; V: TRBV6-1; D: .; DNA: TGTGCCAGCAGTGAAGGTTGGGCAGAATACGAGCAGTACTTC; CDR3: CASSEGWAEYEQYF
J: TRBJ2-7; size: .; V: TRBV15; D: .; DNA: TGTGCCACCAGCAGCCGGGACACATACGAGCAGTACTTC; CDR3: CATSSRDTYEQYF
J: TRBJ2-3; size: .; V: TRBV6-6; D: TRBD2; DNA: TGTGCCAGCAGTTCACACAAGACTAGCGGAGTCACAGATACGCAGTATTTT; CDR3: CASSSHKTSGVTDTQYF
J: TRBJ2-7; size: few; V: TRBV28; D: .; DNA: TGTGCCAGCAGTTTAGGGGGCGGGAGTTTCTACGAGCAGTACTTC; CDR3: CASSLGGGSFYEQYF
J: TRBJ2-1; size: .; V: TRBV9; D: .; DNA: TGTGCCAGCAGCGTAGGCCGGTACTACAATGAGCAGTTCTTC; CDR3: CASSVGRYYNEQFF
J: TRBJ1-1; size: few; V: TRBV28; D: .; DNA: TGTGCCAGCAGGGCATTAGGGGCAACGAACACTGAAGCTTTCTTT; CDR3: CASRALGATNTEAFF
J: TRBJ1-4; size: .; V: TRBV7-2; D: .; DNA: TGTGCCAGCAGCTTCCCGGGCAAAAAACTGTTTTTT; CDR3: CASSFPGKKLFF
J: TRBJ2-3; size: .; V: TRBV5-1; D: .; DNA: TGCGCCAGCAGCTTGGAATGGCAAGATACGCAGTATTTT; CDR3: CASSLEWQDTQYF
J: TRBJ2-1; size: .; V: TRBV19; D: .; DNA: TGTGCCAGTAGCAAGCTCGCCTCCCCCAGGGTCAGCTCCTACAATGAGCAGTTCTTC; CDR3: CASSKLASPRVSSYNEQFF
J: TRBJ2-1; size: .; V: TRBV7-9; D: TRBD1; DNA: TGTGCCAGCAGCTTAAGGGGGGTGGGACAGGGAGCCTACAATGAGCAGTTCTTC; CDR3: CASSLRGVGQGAYNEQFF